This T cell receptor beta chain was found in a study of blood T cell repertoires in COVID-19. Losses at the gene ends were 0 bases for V and 8 bases for J; bases not matched to a gene: 5. Germline loops: CDR1 MNHEY, CDR2 SVGEGT. This CDR3 region has 14 residues. This clone was picked up one time. Original data processing: Estimation of nucleated cell counts was performed using reference gene primer amplification. Repertoires were generated with immunoSEQ multiplex PCR, while TCRdb's copy carries only in-frame clones and drops some. V and J calls and clone size are as listed in that table; D and trimming were resolved from the DNA. The profile shows some 150,000 clones, around 80% of them singletons.

V usage is TRBV6-2 or TRBV6-3 and J usage is TRBJ2-3, with TRBD1 identical over 7 bases. The origin of this receptor is a man between 60 and 75 years old with active or convalescent COVID-19. The material sequenced was peripheral blood. The CDR3 DNA follows: TGTGCCAGCAGTTACTCGACAGGGTGGGGTACGCAGTATTTT. Protein product: CASSYSTGWGTQYF.